This TCR beta chain derives from a study of cytotoxic CD8 clonotypes in ibrutinib-treated CLL. Germline CDR1 reads LGHNA; CDR2 reads YSLEER. The CDR3 extends over 18 amino acids. The junction had 14 bases not matched to a gene; V was cut back by 5 bases and J by 2 bases. Deep sequencing aimed at 1 in 200,000 to 1 in 1 million T cells' resolution. TCRdb's copy holds only in-frame clones and misses some; the assay was immunoSEQ multiplex PCR. The repertoire holds some 200,000 clones, with 55% to 85% as singletons. About this clone itself: Antigen: not known.

Study findings and constraints: Baseline levels of clonality went above those of age-matched healthy donors and moved with circulating CD8+ T-cell counts. Sustained-remission patients were sampled at one set of times and progressing patients at different ones.

This clonotype was sampled from a human donor with chronic lymphocytic leukemia. Sequencing was performed on PBMCs, taken after 24 months of ibrutinib treatment. The V and J genes are TRBV4-3 and TRBJ2-7; 11 bases line up with TRBD1. CDR3 protein: CASSENHRGQGGTYEQYF. The CDR3, as DNA: TGCGCCAGCAGCGAAAACCACAGGGGACAGGGGGGAACCTACGAGCAGTACTTC.